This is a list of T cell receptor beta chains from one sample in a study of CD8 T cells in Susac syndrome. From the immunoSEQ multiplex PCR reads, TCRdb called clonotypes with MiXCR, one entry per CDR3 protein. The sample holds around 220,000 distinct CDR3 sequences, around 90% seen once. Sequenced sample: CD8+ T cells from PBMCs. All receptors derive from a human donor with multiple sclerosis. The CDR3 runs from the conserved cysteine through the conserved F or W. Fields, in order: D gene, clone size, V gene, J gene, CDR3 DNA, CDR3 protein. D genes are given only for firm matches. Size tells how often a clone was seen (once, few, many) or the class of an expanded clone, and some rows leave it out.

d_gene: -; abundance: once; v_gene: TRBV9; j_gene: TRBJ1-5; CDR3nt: TGTGCCAGCAGCGTAGGTGGGGAAATCAATCAGCCCCAGCATTTT; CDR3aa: CASSVGGEINQPQHF
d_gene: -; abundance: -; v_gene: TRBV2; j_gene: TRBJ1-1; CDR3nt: TGTGCCAGCATTGTAGGGGCGACCATTAACACTGAAGCTTTCTTT; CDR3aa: CASIVGATINTEAFF
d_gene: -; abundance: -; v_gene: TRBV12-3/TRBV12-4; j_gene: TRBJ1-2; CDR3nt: TGTGCCAGCAGTTTAGGAGTTGATGGCTACACCTTC; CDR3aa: CASSLGVDGYTF
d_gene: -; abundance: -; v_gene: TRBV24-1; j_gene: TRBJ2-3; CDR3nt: TGTGCCACCAGTGATTTGCACTCTACCATGGGTACGCAGTATTTT; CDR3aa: CATSDLHSTMGTQYF
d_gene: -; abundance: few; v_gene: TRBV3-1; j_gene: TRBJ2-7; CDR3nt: TGTGCCAGCAGCTTGATACCCTACGAGCAGTACTTC; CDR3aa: CASSLIPYEQYF
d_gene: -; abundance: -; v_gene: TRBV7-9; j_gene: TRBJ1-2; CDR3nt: TGTGCCAGCAGCTTTCTCTCTCCGATTGGGGTTAAAGGCTACACCTTC; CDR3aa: CASSFLSPIGVKGYTF
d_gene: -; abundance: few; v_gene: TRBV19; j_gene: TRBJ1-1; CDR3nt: TGTGCCAGTAGTATAGGGAACACTGAAGCTTTCTTT; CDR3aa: CASSIGNTEAFF
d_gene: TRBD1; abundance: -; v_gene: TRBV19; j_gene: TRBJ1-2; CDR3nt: TGTGCCAGTAGTATCTCCCCGGGACAGGGGGCCTCCTATGGCTACACCTTC; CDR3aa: CASSISPGQGASYGYTF
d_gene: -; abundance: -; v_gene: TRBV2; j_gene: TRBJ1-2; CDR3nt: TGTGCCGCCGGAGGCGGCTACACCTTC; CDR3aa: CAAGGGYTF
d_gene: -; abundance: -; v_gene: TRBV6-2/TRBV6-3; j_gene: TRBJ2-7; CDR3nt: TGTGCCAGCAGTTACTCCGGACAACGCACTTACGAGCAGTACTTC; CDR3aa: CASSYSGQRTYEQYF
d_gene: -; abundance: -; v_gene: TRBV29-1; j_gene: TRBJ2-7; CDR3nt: TGCAGCGTCCTGGACGGGCAGATAGCCTACGAGCAGTACTTC; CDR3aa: CSVLDGQIAYEQYF
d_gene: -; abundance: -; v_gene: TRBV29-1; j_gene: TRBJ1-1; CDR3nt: TGCAGCGCAATAATTGGGGGGAGCCACTTT; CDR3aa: CSAIIGGSHF
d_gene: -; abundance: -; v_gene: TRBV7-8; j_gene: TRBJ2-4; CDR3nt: TGTGCCAGCAGCTTAACGTCAGGCGGGACATCTGCCAAAAACATTCAGTACTTC; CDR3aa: CASSLTSGGTSAKNIQYF
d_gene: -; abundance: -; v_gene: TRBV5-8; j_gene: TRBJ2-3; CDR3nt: TGTGCCAGCAGCTTGCTAGCGGGACAGGGAGATACGCAGTATTTT; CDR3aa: CASSLLAGQGDTQYF
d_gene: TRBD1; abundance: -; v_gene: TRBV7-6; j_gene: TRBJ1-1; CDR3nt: TGTGCCAGCAGCTTAGCCGGACAGGTGAACACTGAAGCTTTCTTT; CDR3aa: CASSLAGQVNTEAFF
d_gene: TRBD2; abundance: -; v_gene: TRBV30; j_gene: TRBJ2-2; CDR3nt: TGTGCCTGGAGTGAAGAGCTAGCGGGGGTCGGGGAGCTGTTTTTT; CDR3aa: CAWSEELAGVGELFF
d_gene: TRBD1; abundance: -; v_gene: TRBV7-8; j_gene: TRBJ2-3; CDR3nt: TGTGCCAGCAGCGTATCGACAGGGCCGTTGGGTCCTCTCTTAGAGGGGGATACGCAGTATTTT; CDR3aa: CASSVSTGPLGPLLEGDTQYF
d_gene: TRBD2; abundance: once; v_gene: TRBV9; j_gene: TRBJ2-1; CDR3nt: TGTGCCAGCAGCGCAAGGACTAGCGGAGTCAATGAGCAGTTCTTC; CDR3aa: CASSARTSGVNEQFF
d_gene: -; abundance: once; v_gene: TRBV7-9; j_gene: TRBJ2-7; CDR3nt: TGTGCCAGCAGCAGGATAGGGGGGAGTGGCTCCTACGAGCAGTACTTC; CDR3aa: CASSRIGGSGSYEQYF
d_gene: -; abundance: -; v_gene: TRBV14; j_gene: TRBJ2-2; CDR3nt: TGTGCCAGCAGCCAGTTAACGCAATCGTCCTCACGGGAGCTGTTTTTT; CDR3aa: CASSQLTQSSSRELFF
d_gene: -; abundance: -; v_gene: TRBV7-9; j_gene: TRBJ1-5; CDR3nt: TGTGCCAGCTCCTTGGCAGGGCAGCCCCAGCATTTT; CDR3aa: CASSLAGQPQHF
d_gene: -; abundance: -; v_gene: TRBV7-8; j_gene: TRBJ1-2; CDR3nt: TGTGCCAGCAGCCTTGCGACAGGAGCCTATGGCTACACCTTC; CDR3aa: CASSLATGAYGYTF
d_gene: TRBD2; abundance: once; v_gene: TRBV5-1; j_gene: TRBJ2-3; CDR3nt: TGCGCCAGCAGCTTCCCGGGGCTAGCGGGGACAGATACGCAGTATTTT; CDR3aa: CASSFPGLAGTDTQYF
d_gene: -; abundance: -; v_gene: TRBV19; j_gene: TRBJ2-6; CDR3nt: TGTGCCAGTAGTATCGGGACCGCGTCTGGGGCCAACGTCCTGACTTTC; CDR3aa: CASSIGTASGANVLTF
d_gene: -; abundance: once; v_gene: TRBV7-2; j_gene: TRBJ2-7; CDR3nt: TGTGCCAGCAGCTTAGTCGCCCCTACCAACGAGCAGTACTTC; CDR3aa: CASSLVAPTNEQYF
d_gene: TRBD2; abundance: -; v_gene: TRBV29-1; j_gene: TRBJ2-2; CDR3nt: TGCAGCGCCCGCGTAGCGGGGAAGAACACCGGGGAGCTGTTTTTT; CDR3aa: CSARVAGKNTGELFF
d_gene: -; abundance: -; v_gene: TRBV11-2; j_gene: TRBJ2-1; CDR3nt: TGTGCCAGCAGCTTTTCTAGAGGTGAGCAGTTCTTC; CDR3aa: CASSFSRGEQFF
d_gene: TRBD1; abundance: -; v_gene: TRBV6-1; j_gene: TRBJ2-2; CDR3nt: TGTGCCAGCACCCTAGGACAGGGGTCGAACACCGGGGAGCTGTTTTTT; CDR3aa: CASTLGQGSNTGELFF
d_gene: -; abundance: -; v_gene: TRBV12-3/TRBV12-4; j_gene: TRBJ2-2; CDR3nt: TGTGCCAGCAGGCGGGCCCTCTCAACAGGGGAGCTGTTTTTT; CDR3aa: CASRRALSTGELFF
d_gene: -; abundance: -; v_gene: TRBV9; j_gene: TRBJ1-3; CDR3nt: TGTGCCAGCAGCATGGACGAAGGAAACACCATATATTTT; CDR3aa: CASSMDEGNTIYF
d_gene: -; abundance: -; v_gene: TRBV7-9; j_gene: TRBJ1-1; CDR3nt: TGTGCCAGTAGTCGTGAAGGGGGAAGGAACACTGAAGCTTTCTTT; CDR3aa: CASSREGGRNTEAFF
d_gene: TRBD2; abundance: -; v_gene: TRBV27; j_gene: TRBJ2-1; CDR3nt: TGTGCCAGCAGTTTATTAGCGGGGCTAGCCTCCTACAATGAGCAGTTCTTC; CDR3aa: CASSLLAGLASYNEQFF
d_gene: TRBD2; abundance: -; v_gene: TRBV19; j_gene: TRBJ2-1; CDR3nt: TGTGCCAGTAGTCTAGCGGGAGGGCCCAATGAGCAGTTCTTC; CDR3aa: CASSLAGGPNEQFF
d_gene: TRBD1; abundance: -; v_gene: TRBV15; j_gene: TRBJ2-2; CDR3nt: TGTGCCACCAGCAACAGACAGGGGGGAGGCACCGGGGAGCTGTTTTTT; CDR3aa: CATSNRQGGGTGELFF
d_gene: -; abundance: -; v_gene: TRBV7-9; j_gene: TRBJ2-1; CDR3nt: TGTGCCAGCAGCTTAGATGCGGCAGGGATTGAGCAGTTCTTC; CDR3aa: CASSLDAAGIEQFF
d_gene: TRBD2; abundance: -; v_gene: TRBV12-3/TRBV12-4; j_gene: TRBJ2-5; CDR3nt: TGTGCCAGCAGTTTAGTCCCAATGGGGGGGAGAGAGACCCAGTACTTC; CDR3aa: CASSLVPMGGRETQYF
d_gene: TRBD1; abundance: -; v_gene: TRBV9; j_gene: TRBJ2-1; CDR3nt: TGTGCCAGCAGCGTAGACGGGACAGGGTACAATGAGCAGTTCTTC; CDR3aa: CASSVDGTGYNEQFF
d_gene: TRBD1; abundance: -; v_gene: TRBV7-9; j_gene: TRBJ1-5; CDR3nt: TGTGCCAGCAGCTTCTCAGGGGGCGATCAGCCCCAGCATTTT; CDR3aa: CASSFSGGDQPQHF
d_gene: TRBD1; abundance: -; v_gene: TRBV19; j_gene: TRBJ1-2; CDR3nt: TGTGCCAGTAGTCCCCCAGGGGGCGGCTATGGCTACACCTTC; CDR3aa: CASSPPGGGYGYTF
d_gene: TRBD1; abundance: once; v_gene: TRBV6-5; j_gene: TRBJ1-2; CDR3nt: TGTGCCAGCCACCGACAGGGTAGACATGGCTACACCTTC; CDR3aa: CASHRQGRHGYTF
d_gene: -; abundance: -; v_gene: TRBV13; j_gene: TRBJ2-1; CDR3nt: TGTGCCAGCAGCAATGTGGCGGGGCGGCGTTTCAATGAGCAGTTCTTC; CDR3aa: CASSNVAGRRFNEQFF
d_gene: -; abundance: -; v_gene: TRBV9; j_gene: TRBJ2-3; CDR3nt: TGTGCCAGCACCACCGGGACCCTCACAGATACGCAGTATTTT; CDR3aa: CASTTGTLTDTQYF
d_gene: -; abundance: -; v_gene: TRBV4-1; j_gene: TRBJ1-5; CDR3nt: TGCGCCAGCAGCCAAGGGGCAGATAATCAGCCCCAGCATTTT; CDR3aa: CASSQGADNQPQHF
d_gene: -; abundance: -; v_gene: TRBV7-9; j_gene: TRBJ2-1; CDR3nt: TGTGCCAGCAGCTTAGATCGGGCAGACTTACCCTACAATGAGCAGTTCTTC; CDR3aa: CASSLDRADLPYNEQFF
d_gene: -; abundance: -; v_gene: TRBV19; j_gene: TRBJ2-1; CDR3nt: TGTGCCAGTGGGGTCTCCTACAATGAGCAGTTCTTC; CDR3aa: CASGVSYNEQFF
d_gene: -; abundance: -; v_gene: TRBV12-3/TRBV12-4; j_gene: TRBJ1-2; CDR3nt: TGTGCCAGCTCACCTACTGGGGGGCTCTATGGCTACACCTTC; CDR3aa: CASSPTGGLYGYTF